This T cell receptor beta chain was found in a study of cytomegalovirus exposure and HLA in healthy donors. Findings and caveats of the study: TCR beta V- and J-gene trimming was later associated with a missense DCLRE1C variant.

The primer mix had 60 Vbeta and 13 Jbeta primers. Original methodology: A later analysis counted approximately 88 million unique TCR beta chains, about 11 million shared. Assay: immunoSEQ multiplex PCR; the TCRdb copy retains only in-frame clones and omits some. V and J calls and clone size are copied from that table; D and trimming were computed from the DNA. Here the sample spans under 200,000 clones, roughly 83% being singletons. This CDR3 region has 15 residues. Looked up from germline, CDR1 is MDHEN and CDR2 is SYDVKM. Germline trimming cut 1 base from V and 8 bases from J; bases unmatched to any gene: 8. There were likely unrecorded immune exposures, though donors were nominally healthy when sampled. About this clone itself: What it binds is not known.

This chain connects TRBV28 to TRBJ2-3; 8 bases map to TRBD2. This receptor was taken from a boy aged 2-9 years in good health and CMV-seronegative. Sequenced material: PBMCs. CDR3 residues: CASSLSVAGGGTQYF. CDR3 in DNA: TGTGCCAGCAGTTTATCCGTGGCGGGAGGAGGTACGCAGTATTTT. Full variable domain (remainder filled in from reference TRBV28 and TRBJ2-3): DVKVTQSSRYLVKRTGEKVFLECVQDMDHENMFWYRQDPGLGLRLIYFSYDVKMKEKGDIPEGYSVSREKKERFSLILESASTNQTSMYLCASSLSVAGGGTQYFGPGTRLTVL.